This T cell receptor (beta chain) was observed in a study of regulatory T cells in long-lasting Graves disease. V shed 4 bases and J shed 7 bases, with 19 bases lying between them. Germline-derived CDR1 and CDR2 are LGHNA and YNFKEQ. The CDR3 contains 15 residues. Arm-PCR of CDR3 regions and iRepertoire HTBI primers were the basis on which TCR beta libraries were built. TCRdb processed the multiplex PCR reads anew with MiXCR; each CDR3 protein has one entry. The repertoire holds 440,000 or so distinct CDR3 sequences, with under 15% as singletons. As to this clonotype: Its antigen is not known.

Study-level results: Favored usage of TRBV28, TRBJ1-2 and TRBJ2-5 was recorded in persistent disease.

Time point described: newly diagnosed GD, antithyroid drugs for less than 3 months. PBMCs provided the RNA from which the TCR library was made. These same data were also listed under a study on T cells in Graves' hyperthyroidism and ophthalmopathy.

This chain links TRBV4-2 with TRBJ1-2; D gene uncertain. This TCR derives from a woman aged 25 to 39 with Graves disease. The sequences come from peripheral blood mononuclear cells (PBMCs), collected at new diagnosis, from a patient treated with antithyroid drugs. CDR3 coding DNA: TGTGCCAGCAGCCTAAGTTCAGGTTCTATAGGTGGCTACACCTTC. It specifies CASSLSSGSIGGYTF.